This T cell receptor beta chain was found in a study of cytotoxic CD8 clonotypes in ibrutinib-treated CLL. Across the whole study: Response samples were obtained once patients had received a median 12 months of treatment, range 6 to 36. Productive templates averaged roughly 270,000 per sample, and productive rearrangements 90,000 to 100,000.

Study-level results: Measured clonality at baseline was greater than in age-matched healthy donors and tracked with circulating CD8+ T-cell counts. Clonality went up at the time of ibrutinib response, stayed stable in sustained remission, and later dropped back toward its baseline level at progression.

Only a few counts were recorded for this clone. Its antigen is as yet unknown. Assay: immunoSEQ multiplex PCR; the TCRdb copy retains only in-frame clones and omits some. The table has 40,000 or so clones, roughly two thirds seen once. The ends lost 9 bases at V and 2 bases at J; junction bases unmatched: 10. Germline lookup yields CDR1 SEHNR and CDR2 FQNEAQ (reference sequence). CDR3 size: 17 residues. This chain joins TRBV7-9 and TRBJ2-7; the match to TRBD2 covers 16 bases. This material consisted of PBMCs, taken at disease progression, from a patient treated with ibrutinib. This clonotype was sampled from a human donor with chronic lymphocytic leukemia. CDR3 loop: CASAGTSGRAGAYEQYF. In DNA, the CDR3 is TGTGCCAGTGCCGGGACTAGCGGGAGGGCGGGGGCCTACGAGCAGTACTTC.